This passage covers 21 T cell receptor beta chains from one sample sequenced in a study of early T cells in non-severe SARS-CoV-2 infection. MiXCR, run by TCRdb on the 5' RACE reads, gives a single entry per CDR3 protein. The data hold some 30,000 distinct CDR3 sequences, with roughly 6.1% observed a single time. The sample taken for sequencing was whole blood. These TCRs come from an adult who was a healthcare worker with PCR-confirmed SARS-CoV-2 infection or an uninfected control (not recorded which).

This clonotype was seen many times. CDR3 coding DNA: TGTGCCAGCAGTTTGACAGGGGTGTCCTACGAGCAGTACTTC. As protein: CASSLTGVSYEQYF. The V and J genes are TRBV28 and TRBJ2-7, with 8 nucleotides matching TRBD1. The CDR3 runs 14 residues. CDR1 and CDR2 from the germline V gene are MDHEN and SYDVKM. Germline trimming cut 3 bases from V and 1 base from J; bases unmatched to any gene: 2.

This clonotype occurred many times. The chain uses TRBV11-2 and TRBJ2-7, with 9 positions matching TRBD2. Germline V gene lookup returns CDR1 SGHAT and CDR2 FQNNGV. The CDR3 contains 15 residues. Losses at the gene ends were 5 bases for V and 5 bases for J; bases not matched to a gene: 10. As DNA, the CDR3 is TGTGCCAGCAGCCAAACGAGCGGGAGGAAAAACGAGCAGTACTTC. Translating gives CASSQTSGRKNEQYF. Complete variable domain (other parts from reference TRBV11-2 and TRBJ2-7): EAGVAQSPRYKIIEKRQSVAFWCNPISGHATLYWYQQILGQGPKLLIQFQNNGVVDDSQLPKDRFSAERLKGVDSTLKIQPAKLEDSAVYLCASSQTSGRKNEQYFGPGTRLTVT.

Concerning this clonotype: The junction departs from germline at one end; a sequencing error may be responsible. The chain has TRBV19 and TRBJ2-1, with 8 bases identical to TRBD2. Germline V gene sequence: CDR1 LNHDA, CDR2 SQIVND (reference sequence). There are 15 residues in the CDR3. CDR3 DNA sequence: TGTGCCAGTAGTGTAGACAGCGGGAGTCAGGGTGAGCAGTTCTTC. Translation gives CASSVDSGSQGEQFF.

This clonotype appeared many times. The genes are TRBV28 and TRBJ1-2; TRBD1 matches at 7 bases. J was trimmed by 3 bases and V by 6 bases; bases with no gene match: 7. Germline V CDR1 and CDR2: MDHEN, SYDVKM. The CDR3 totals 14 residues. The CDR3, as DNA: TGTGCCAGCAGCCAACTCACAGGGGACTATGGCTACACCTTC. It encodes CASSQLTGDYGYTF.

CDR3 sequence: CASSLEGAGEQFF. For the CDR3, the DNA is TGTGCCAGCAGCTTAGAGGGGGCCGGTGAGCAGTTCTTC. This chain uses TRBV11-2 with TRBJ2-1; the D gene is possibly TRBD1 (6 bases). Between the trimmed V and J ends, which lost 0 bases and 9 bases, there was a span of 9 bases. Germline values: CDR1 SGHAT, CDR2 FQNNGV. CDR3 length: 13 residues.

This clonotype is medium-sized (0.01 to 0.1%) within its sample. The CDR3 reads CASSSPGSSTDTQYF. CDR3 bases: TGTGCCAGCAGCTCCCCGGGCAGTAGCACAGATACGCAGTATTTT. The V gene is TRBV7-9, the J gene TRBJ2-3; no definite D call. The V end lost 4 bases, the J end lost 0 bases, and 11 bases lay between the germline ends. Germline V lookup: CDR1 SEHNR, CDR2 FQNEAQ (reference sequence). The CDR3 is 15 amino acids.

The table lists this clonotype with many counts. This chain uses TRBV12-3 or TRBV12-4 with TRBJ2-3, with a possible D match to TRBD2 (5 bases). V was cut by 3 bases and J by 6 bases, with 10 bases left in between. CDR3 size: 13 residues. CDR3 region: CASSFPGEDTQYF. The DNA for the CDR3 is TGTGCCAGCAGTTTCCCCGGGGAGGATACGCAGTATTTT.

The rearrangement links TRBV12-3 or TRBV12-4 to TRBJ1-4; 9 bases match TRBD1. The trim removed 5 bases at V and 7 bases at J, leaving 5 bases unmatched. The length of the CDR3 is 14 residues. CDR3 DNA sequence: TGTGCCAGCAGTCTGACAGGGGGTAGTGAAAAACTGTTTTTT. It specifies CASSLTGGSEKLFF.

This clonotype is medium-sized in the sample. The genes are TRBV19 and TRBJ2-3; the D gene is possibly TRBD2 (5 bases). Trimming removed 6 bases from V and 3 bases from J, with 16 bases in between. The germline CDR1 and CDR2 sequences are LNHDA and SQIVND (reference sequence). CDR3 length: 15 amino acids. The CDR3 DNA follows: TGTGCCAGTAGGATGACGGGTTCGGGGACAGATACGCAGTATTTT. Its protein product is CASRMTGSGTDTQYF.

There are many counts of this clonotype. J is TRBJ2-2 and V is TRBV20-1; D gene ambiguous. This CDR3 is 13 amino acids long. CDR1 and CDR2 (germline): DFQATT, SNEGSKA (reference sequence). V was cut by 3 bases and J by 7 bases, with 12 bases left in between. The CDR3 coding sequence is TGCAGTGCTAGTAACCTCATGGGCGGGGAGCTGTTTTTT. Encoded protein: CSASNLMGGELFF.

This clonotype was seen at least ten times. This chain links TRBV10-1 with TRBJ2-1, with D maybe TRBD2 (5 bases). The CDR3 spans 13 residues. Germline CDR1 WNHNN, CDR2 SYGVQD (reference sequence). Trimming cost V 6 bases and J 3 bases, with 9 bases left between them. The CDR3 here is CASRGRDYNEQFF. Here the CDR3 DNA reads TGCGCCAGCAGGGGCCGGGACTACAATGAGCAGTTCTTC.

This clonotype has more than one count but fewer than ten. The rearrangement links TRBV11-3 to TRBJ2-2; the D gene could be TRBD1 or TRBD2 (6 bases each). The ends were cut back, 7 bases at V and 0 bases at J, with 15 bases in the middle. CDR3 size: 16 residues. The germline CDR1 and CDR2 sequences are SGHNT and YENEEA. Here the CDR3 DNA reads TGTGCCAGCACCTGGAGGGGGAGTCCGAACACCGGGGAGCTGTTTTTT. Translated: CASTWRGSPNTGELFF.

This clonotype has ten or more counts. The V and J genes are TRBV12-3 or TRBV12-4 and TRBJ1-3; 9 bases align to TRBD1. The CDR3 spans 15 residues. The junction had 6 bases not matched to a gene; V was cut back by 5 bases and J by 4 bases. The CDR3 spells CASSPWTGAGNTIYF. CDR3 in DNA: TGTGCCAGCAGTCCATGGACAGGGGCAGGAAACACCATATATTTT.

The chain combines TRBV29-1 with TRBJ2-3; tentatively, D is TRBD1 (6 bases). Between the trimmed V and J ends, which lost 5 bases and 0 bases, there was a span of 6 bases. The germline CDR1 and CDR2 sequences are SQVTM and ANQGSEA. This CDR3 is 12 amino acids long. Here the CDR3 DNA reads TGCAGCGTTCAGGGGAGCACAGATACGCAGTATTTT. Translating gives CSVQGSTDTQYF.

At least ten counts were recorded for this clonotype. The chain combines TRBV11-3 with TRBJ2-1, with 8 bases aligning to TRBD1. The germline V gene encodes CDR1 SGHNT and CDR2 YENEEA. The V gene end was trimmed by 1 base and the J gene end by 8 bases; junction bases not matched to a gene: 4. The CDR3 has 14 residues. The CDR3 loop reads CASSLGTGLDEQFF. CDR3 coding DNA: TGTGCCAGCAGCTTAGGGACAGGGTTGGATGAGCAGTTCTTC.

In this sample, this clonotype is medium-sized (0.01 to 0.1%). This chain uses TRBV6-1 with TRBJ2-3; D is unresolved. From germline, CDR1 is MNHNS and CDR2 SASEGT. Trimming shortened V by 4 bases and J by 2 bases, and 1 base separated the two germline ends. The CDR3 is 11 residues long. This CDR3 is CASSATDTQYF. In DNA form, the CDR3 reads TGTGCCAGCAGTGCCACAGATACGCAGTATTTT.

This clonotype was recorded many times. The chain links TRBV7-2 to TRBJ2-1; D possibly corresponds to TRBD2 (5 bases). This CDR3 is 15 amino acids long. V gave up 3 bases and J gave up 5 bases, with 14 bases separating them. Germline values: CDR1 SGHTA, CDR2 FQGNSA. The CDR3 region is CASSFWRNRDNEQFF. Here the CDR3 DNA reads TGTGCCAGCAGCTTTTGGAGGAACAGAGACAATGAGCAGTTCTTC.

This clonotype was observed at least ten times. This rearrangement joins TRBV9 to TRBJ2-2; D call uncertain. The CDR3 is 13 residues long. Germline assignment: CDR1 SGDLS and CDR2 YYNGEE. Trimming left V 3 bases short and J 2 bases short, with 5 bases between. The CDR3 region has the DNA TGTGCCAGCAGCGCTCTAAACACCGGGGAGCTGTTTTTT. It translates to CASSALNTGELFF.

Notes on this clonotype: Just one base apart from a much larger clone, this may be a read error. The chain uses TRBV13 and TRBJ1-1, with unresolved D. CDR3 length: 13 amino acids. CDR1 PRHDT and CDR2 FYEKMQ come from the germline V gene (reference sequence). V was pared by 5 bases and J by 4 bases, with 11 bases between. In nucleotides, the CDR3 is TGTGCCAGCAGCCTCGGGGAAGGCACTGAAGCTTTCTTT. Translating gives CASSLGEGTEAFF. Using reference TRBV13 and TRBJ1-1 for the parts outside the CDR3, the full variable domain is AAGVIQSPRHLIKEKRETATLKCYPIPRHDTVYWYQQGPGQDPQFLISFYEKMQSDKGSIPDRFSAQQFSDYHSELNMSSLELGDSALYFCASSLGEGTEAFFGQGTRLTVV.

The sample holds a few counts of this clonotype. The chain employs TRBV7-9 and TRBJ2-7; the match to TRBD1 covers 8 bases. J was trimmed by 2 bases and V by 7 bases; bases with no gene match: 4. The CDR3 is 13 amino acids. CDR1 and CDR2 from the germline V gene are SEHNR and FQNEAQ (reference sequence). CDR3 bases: TGTGCCAGCACAGGGGGCCGCGCCTACGAGCAGTACTTC. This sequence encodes CASTGGRAYEQYF.

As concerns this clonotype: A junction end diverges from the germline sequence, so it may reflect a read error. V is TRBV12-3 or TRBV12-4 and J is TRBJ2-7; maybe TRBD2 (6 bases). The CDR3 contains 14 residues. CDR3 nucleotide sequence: TGTGCCGGCAGTTTGGCGGGGAGCTCCTACGATCAGTACTTC. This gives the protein CAGSLAGSSYDQYF.